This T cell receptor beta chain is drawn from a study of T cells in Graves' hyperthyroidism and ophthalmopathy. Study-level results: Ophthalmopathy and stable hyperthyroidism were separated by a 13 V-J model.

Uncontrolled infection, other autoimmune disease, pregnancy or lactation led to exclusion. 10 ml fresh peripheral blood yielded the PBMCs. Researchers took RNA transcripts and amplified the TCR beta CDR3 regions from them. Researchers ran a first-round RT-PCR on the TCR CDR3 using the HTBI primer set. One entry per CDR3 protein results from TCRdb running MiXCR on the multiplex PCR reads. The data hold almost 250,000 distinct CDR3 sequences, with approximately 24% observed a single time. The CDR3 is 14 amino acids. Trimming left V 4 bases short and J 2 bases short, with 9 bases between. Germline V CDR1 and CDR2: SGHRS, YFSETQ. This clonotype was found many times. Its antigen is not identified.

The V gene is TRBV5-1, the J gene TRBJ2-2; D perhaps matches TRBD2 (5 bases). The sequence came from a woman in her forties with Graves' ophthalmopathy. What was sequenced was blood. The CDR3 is CASSPDSNTGELFF. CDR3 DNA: TGCGCCAGCAGCCCGGACTCTAACACCGGGGAGCTGTTTTTT.